The rows below give T cell receptor beta chains drawn from one sample of a study of blood T cells in healthy people across ages. TCRdb itself ran the 5' RACE reads through MiXCR, one entry per CDR3 protein. The sample yields just over 1 million distinct CDR3 sequences, under 45% seen once. Sequencing input: blood. The receptor source for this set is a woman aged 55-69 years in good health. Each CDR3 is given with its conserved first and last residue.

J gene,V gene,CDR3 length,CDR3 protein
TRBJ2-5,TRBV28,14,CASKSVRGLKTQYF
TRBJ2-3,TRBV6-1,13,CASSSELAGTQYF
TRBJ2-4,TRBV27,15,CASSPTGGALNIQYF
TRBJ2-3,TRBV5-1,16,CASSLAGTSGSDTQYF
TRBJ1-2,TRBV27,18,CASSLSPGSPISNYGYTF
TRBJ2-1,TRBV7-2,14,CAGSLKAGINEQFF
TRBJ1-6,TRBV12-3/TRBV12-4,14,CASNKGPRDSPLHF
TRBJ2-6,TRBV9,11,CASSATSVLTF
.,TRBV20-1,14,CSASHGSGTYEQYF
TRBJ2-3,TRBV20-1,12,CSARVQQDTQYF
TRBJ2-7,TRBV7-9,14,CASSLLASGYEQYF
TRBJ2-5,TRBV27,15,CASSFVAGRSETQYF
TRBJ2-1,TRBV7-2,17,CASSLDWPRLGGNEQFF
TRBJ2-5,TRBV18,15,CASSPGGQGAREQYF
TRBJ2-3,TRBV20-1,16,CSARPWPGVPSDTQYF
TRBJ2-1,TRBV27,16,CASTSSGRVSYNEQFF
TRBJ2-3,TRBV7-2,16,CASSFDTASGMDTQYF
TRBJ2-7,TRBV29-1,14,CSVRGAGGVYEQYF
TRBJ2-7,TRBV11-2,17,CASSVIGLAGGTYEQYF
TRBJ1-2,TRBV2,15,CTSRGGQKTNYGYTF
TRBJ1-1,TRBV19,13,CASSISPGEAAFF
TRBJ2-1,TRBV6-1,15,CASSEQGLATNEQFF
TRBJ1-1,TRBV20-1,14,CSARVVQGWTEAFF
TRBJ1-5,TRBV27,16,CASSSRAGLRNQPQHF
TRBJ2-3,TRBV20-1,13,CSAYLSSTDTQYF
TRBJ2-5,TRBV15,12,CATSIGEETQYF
TRBJ2-7,TRBV18,17,CASRPASAGGSGNEQYF
TRBJ2-1,TRBV9,18,CASSVGTSGVGPYNEQFF
.,TRBV9,14,CASSVDQGRETQYF
TRBJ1-2,TRBV29-1,11,CSVEGGDGYTF
TRBJ1-2,TRBV6-2/TRBV6-3,13,CASSYFFNYGYTF
TRBJ2-5,TRBV15,15,CATSRDYRGGETQYF
TRBJ2-7,TRBV7-3,15,CASSPGDRDSGEQYF
TRBJ1-2,TRBV5-1,13,CASSLEARYGYTF
TRBJ2-1,TRBV20-1,13,CSAYSWTGNEQFF
TRBJ2-5,TRBV20-1,13,CSAKGQYQETQYF
TRBJ1-1,TRBV7-8,13,CASSLGLNAEAFF
.,TRBV6-2/TRBV6-3,14,CASTPGGAINEQYF
TRBJ2-7,TRBV29-1,13,CSFRDRASYEQYF
TRBJ2-7,TRBV28,16,CASRPPGGQGTYEQYF
TRBJ1-1,TRBV10-3,13,CAISDGGPFQTFF
TRBJ2-7,TRBV27,15,CASSLGQGFTYEQYF
TRBJ2-5,TRBV10-1,15,CASSDSDRAEETQYF
TRBJ2-5,TRBV20-1,12,CSARGYQETQYF
TRBJ2-1,TRBV6-1,15,CASLLGSGTNNEQFF
TRBJ2-2,TRBV10-3,17,CAIRNTLAGVRTGELFF
TRBJ2-1,TRBV7-8,19,CASSSQSTLDTGNYNEQFF
TRBJ2-5,TRBV11-1,16,CASGWAGGAAYNEQYF
TRBJ2-7,TRBV13,15,CASSSTSAPLNEQYF
TRBJ2-6,TRBV19,15,CASNIQGSGANVLTF
TRBJ2-6,TRBV2,15,CASSDPNSGANVLTF
TRBJ2-1,TRBV18,15,CASSEGRLAGDEQFF
TRBJ1-4,TRBV7-6,16,CASRRDGGRGDEKLFF
TRBJ2-7,TRBV20-1,14,CSASNWREGLEQYF
TRBJ2-5,TRBV5-1,14,CASSLDPTQETQYF
TRBJ2-1,TRBV25-1,11,CASSEISEQFF
TRBJ1-6,TRBV5-1,14,CASSLETDNSPLHF
.,TRBV7-8,13,CASAQGGYYEQYF
TRBJ2-3,TRBV7-3,15,CASSSDRGPTDTQYF